The sequence of this TCR beta chain was determined in a study of T-cell reconstitution after alpha-beta-depleted transplantation in children. This clonotype was found many times. There are 13 residues in the CDR3. V was clipped by 4 bases and J by 5 bases, with 12 bases between them. Germline assignment: CDR1 SGHRS and CDR2 YFSETQ. Using unique molecular identifiers, the investigators prepared the TCRbeta library. Each CDR3 protein is one row after TCRdb ran MiXCR on the PCR reads. The sample carries a few hundred thousand distinct CDR3 sequences, about an eighth recorded once. The sample in question was PBMCs, obtained from the stem cell graft. The TCR comes from a human donor who donated a stem cell graft to a child with Fanconi anemia. V gene TRBV5-1 combines with J gene TRBJ2-5; TRBD1 might be the D (6 bases). DNA of the CDR3: TGCGCCAGCAGCCAACAGGGTCGGGAGACCCAGTACTTC. This gives the protein CASSQQGRETQYF.